These T cell receptor beta chains were read from a single sample in a study of cytomegalovirus exposure and HLA in healthy donors. Sequencing was performed with immunoSEQ multiplex PCR; in TCRdb, only in-frame clones are kept and a portion is missing. The sample comprises about 66,000 clones, about 97% of which are singletons, and around 1.6% rests with the top ten. The sequencing input was PBMCs. The origin of the receptors is a woman aged 18-29 years in good health and CMV-seropositive. Each CDR3 is given with its conserved first and last residue. A D gene is named only where the DNA matches it firmly. Only some rows state a clone size, as once, few, many or a class for expanded clones.

>TRBD2|once|TRBV6-5|TRBJ2-3
TGTGCCAGCGGGACTATTTCAGATACGCAGTATTTT
CASGTISDTQYF
>-|-|TRBV28|TRBJ1-4
TGTGCCAGCAGTCGCCAGGGGATCACTAATGAAAAACTGTTTTTT
CASSRQGITNEKLFF
>-|-|TRBV13|TRBJ2-2
TGTGCCAGCAGCTTAGGCCGTCTCTCCGGAGCCCCGAACACCGGGGAGCTGTTTTTT
CASSLGRLSGAPNTGELFF
>-|-|TRBV7-6|TRBJ2-1
TGTGCCAGCAGCAGCCGGGTAATACAATACAATGAGCAGTTCTTC
CASSSRVIQYNEQFF
>TRBD2|-|TRBV7-9|TRBJ2-7
TGTGCCAGCAGCTCCCAAAGCGGGAGGTCTGGGGTCTACGAGCAGTACTTC
CASSSQSGRSGVYEQYF
>-|once|TRBV14|TRBJ2-4
TGTGCCAGCAGCCAAGTGAAATTTGACGGGTCTCTGGGTGGCAAAAACATTCAGTACTTC
CASSQVKFDGSLGGKNIQYF
>-|-|TRBV5-1|TRBJ1-1
TGCGCCAGCAGCTTGGCCGAGGCAGTTCTCACTGAAGCTTTCTTT
CASSLAEAVLTEAFF
>-|-|TRBV19|TRBJ2-1
TGTGCCAAGGACAGTAGCTCCTACAATGAGCAGTTCTTC
CAKDSSSYNEQFF
>TRBD1|-|TRBV18|TRBJ1-3
TGTGCCAGCTCACCGACAGGGGGCCAAGGAAACACCATATATTTT
CASSPTGGQGNTIYF
>TRBD2|-|TRBV28|TRBJ2-1
TGTGCCAGCAGTTTAACAGTTCTAGCGGGAGGATCCGATGAGCAGTTCTTC
CASSLTVLAGGSDEQFF
>-|-|TRBV11-1|TRBJ2-3
TGTGCCAGCAGCCCCTACCCGAGACTCGGGGTAACAGATACGCAGTATTTT
CASSPYPRLGVTDTQYF
>-|-|TRBV30|TRBJ1-5
TGTGCCTGGAGTGTAAGTGGCGGAGATCAGCCCCAGCATTTT
CAWSVSGGDQPQHF
>-|-|TRBV18|TRBJ2-1
TGTGCCAGCTCACCAACGACGAGGGAGCAGCAGTTCTTC
CASSPTTREQQFF
>TRBD2|-|TRBV19|TRBJ2-3
TGTGCCAGTAGTATTCACCCGGGGGGAGGCACAGATACGCAGTATTTT
CASSIHPGGGTDTQYF
>TRBD2|once|TRBV11-3|TRBJ2-1
TGTGCCAGCAGCTCGAGGACTAGCAATGAGCAGTTCTTC
CASSSRTSNEQFF
>TRBD2|-|TRBV19|TRBJ2-3
TGTGCCAGTAACGCGGGAGTAGGTACAGATACGCAGTATTTT
CASNAGVGTDTQYF
>TRBD1|-|TRBV9|TRBJ2-1
TGTGCCAGCAGCGTAGTGACAGGGATCAATGAGCAGTTCTTC
CASSVVTGINEQFF
>-|-|TRBV28|TRBJ1-1
TGTGCCAGCAGTTTATGGGACGAGGGAGGAGAAGCTTTCTTT
CASSLWDEGGEAFF
>TRBD2|-|TRBV27|TRBJ2-1
TGTGCCAGCAGTCTTAACGAACATAGCGGGAACTACAATGAGCAGTTCTTC
CASSLNEHSGNYNEQFF
>TRBD2|-|TRBV2|TRBJ2-1
TGTGCCAGCAGTGAGAGCCTAGCGGCCTACAATGAGCAGTTCTTC
CASSESLAAYNEQFF
>TRBD2|-|TRBV18|TRBJ2-3
TGTGCCAGCTCGTTCAGCGGGGGATCAGATACGCAGTATTTT
CASSFSGGSDTQYF
>-|-|TRBV2|TRBJ2-7
TGTGCCAGCACGGGACACTACTACGAGCAGTACTTC
CASTGHYYEQYF
>-|-|TRBV9|TRBJ2-3
TGTGCCAGCAGCGTAGGGGCAGTTCACACAGATACGCAGTATTTT
CASSVGAVHTDTQYF
>-|-|TRBV5-4|TRBJ1-2
TGTGCCAGCAGCTTAATACTGGACAAGGACTATGGCTACACCTTC
CASSLILDKDYGYTF
>TRBD2|-|TRBV6-4|TRBJ2-3
TGTGCCAGCAGTGACGGGACTAGCGGCACAGATACGCAGTATTTT
CASSDGTSGTDTQYF
>-|-|TRBV7-6|TRBJ2-1
TGTGCCAGCAGCTTAGTGACCGGGGTTAGCTCCTACAATGAGCAGTTCTTC
CASSLVTGVSSYNEQFF
>-|-|TRBV4-1|TRBJ1-5
TGCGCCAGCAGCCAATACGGGGGGGATAATCAGCCCCAGCATTTT
CASSQYGGDNQPQHF
>-|-|TRBV15|TRBJ2-7
TGTGCCACCAGTCGAAGCGCGGGATTATACGAGCAGTACTTC
CATSRSAGLYEQYF
>-|-|TRBV11-2|TRBJ2-2
TGTGCCAGCAGCCTATCCATCTTCGCAGGGAAGGCTTTCACCGGGGAGCTGTTTTTT
CASSLSIFAGKAFTGELFF
>TRBD2|few|TRBV6-4|TRBJ2-3
TGTGCCAGCAGTCCGGGACTAGCCTCAGATACGCAGTATTTT
CASSPGLASDTQYF
>-|-|TRBV19|TRBJ2-2
TGTGCCACCTCCGAGGCTTTGAACACCGGGGAGCTGTTTTTT
CATSEALNTGELFF
>-|-|TRBV16|TRBJ1-1
TGTGCCAGCAGCAACAGGGAAACTATGAACACTGAAGCTTTCTTT
CASSNRETMNTEAFF
>TRBD1|-|TRBV5-6|TRBJ2-7
TGTGCCAGCAGCGCTGACAGGGGGATAACCTACGAGCAGTACTTC
CASSADRGITYEQYF
>TRBD2|-|TRBV30|TRBJ2-1
TGTGCCTGGAGAGAGACTAGCGGTTACAATGAGCAGTTCTTC
CAWRETSGYNEQFF
>TRBD2|once|TRBV27|TRBJ2-3
TGTGCCAGCAGTTTACGCTTGGGGACTAGGGCCACAGATACGCAGTATTTT
CASSLRLGTRATDTQYF
>-|-|TRBV18|TRBJ1-2
TGTGCCAGCTCAAAGTCCAGGGGTGGATATGGCTACACCTTC
CASSKSRGGYGYTF
>-|-|TRBV5-1|TRBJ2-7
TGCGCCAGCAGCTTGGGGTCAGGCTACGAGCAGTACTTC
CASSLGSGYEQYF
>TRBD2|-|TRBV2|TRBJ2-2
TGTGCCAGCAGAGCCGATGCGAGCGGGAGGACCGGGGAGCTGTTTTTT
CASRADASGRTGELFF
>TRBD2|-|TRBV28|TRBJ2-5
TGTGCCAGCAGTTTGGGACTAGCGGGAGTGTTGCAAGAGACCCAGTACTTC
CASSLGLAGVLQETQYF
>TRBD1|-|TRBV19|TRBJ1-5
TGTGCCAGTAGTATAATAGGGAAAGACAGGGGCATCTGGAGCAATCAGCCCCAGCATTTT
CASSIIGKDRGIWSNQPQHF
>-|-|TRBV5-4|TRBJ1-2
TGTGCCAGCAGCCACCAACAGCGGTGGAGCGGCTACACCTTC
CASSHQQRWSGYTF
>TRBD1|-|TRBV30|TRBJ2-7
TGTGCCTGGAGTGTAGTAGGGGGCTCGGGGGAGCAGTACTTC
CAWSVVGGSGEQYF
>-|-|TRBV29-1|TRBJ1-3
TGCAGCGTTGATGGCAGCTCTGGAAACACCATATATTTT
CSVDGSSGNTIYF